Presented here are 27 T cell receptor beta chains from one specimen sequenced in a study of early T cells in non-severe SARS-CoV-2 infection. MiXCR, run by TCRdb on the 5' RACE reads, gives a single entry per CDR3 protein. The repertoire holds fewer than 120,000 distinct CDR3 sequences, with 10% to 15% as singletons. Material: whole blood, obtained at baseline. Source of these receptors: an adult who was a healthcare worker with PCR-confirmed SARS-CoV-2 infection or an uninfected control (not recorded which).

The gene calls are TRBV6-5 and TRBJ1-6; no clear D. The germline gives CDR1 MNHEY, CDR2 SVGAGI. Trimming pared 5 bases from V and 2 bases from J, leaving 13 bases between. This CDR3 is built from 16 residues. CDR3 sequence: CASSQTDGAYNSPLHF. In DNA form, the CDR3 reads TGTGCCAGCAGTCAAACGGACGGAGCCTATAATTCACCCCTCCACTTT.

The sample holds a few counts of this clonotype. The rearrangement joins TRBV7-2 to TRBJ2-3; D perhaps matches TRBD2 (5 bases). This CDR3 is built from 15 residues. Germline values: CDR1 SGHTA, CDR2 FQGNSA. The V end was cut by 5 bases, the J end by 0 bases, with 12 bases between. The CDR3, as DNA: TGTGCCAGCAGCGGGCGGGCGCTCAGCACAGATACGCAGTATTTT. Translation: CASSGRALSTDTQYF. The full variable domain, completed using reference TRBV7-2 and TRBJ2-3, is GAGVSQSPSNKVTEKGKDVELRCDPISGHTALYWYRQSLGQGLEFLIYFQGNSAPDKSGLPSDRFSAERTGGSVSTLTIQRTQQEDSAVYLCASSGRALSTDTQYFGPGTRLTVL.

This clonotype came up a few times. The chain employs TRBV29-1 and TRBJ2-1; D is ambiguous. Trimming stripped 0 bases from V and 4 bases from J, with 13 bases between. CDR1 SQVTM and CDR2 ANQGSEA come from the germline V gene. The CDR3 length is 15 residues. The CDR3 sequence is CSVEELSREYNEQFF. The CDR3 DNA follows: TGCAGCGTTGAAGAGTTAAGCCGTGAGTACAATGAGCAGTTCTTC.

The gene calls are TRBV12-3 or TRBV12-4 and TRBJ2-3; no firm D call. V was pared by 5 bases and J by 1 base, with 16 bases between. This CDR3 is 16 amino acids long. The CDR3 DNA sequence: TGTGCCAGCAGTCTTGGAGTGGCGCACCGCACAGATACGCAGTATTTT. Its protein product is CASSLGVAHRTDTQYF.

This clonotype has more than one count but fewer than ten. This rearrangement joins TRBV9 to TRBJ2-1; 7 nucleotides align to TRBD1. CDR1 and CDR2 from the germline V gene are SGDLS and YYNGEE. After removal of 0 bases from V and 2 bases from J, the junction contained 2 bases not matched to a gene. The CDR3 extends over 15 amino acids. The CDR3 region has the DNA TGTGCCAGCAGCGTAGCACAGGGGACCTACAATGAGCAGTTCTTC. It encodes CASSVAQGTYNEQFF. Looking up the rest from reference TRBV9 and TRBJ2-1 gives the full variable domain: DSGVTQTPKHLITATGQRVTLRCSPRSGDLSVYWYQQSLDQGLQFLIQYYNGEERAKGNILERFSAQQFPDLHSELNLSSLELGDSALYFCASSVAQGTYNEQFFGPGTRLTVL.

This chain uses TRBV20-1 with TRBJ2-3; D possibly matches TRBD1 or TRBD2 (5 bases each). This CDR3 has 15 residues. V gave up 1 base and J gave up 1 base, with 12 bases separating them. CDR1 DFQATT and CDR2 SNEGSKA come from the germline V gene (reference sequence). CDR3 coding DNA: TGCAGTGCTAGAGGAAGTGGGGACCGCACAGATACGCAGTATTTT. As protein: CSARGSGDRTDTQYF.

The chain combines TRBV7-9 with TRBJ1-1; D perhaps matches TRBD1 (5 bases). With 5 bases removed from V and 5 bases from J, the gap between germline ends came to 6 bases. The V gene's germline CDR1 is SEHNR and CDR2 FQNEAQ (reference sequence). The CDR3 has 11 residues. This CDR3 reads CASSEGTEAFF. In DNA, the CDR3 is TGTGCCAGCAGCGAGGGGACTGAAGCTTTCTTT.

This clonotype was observed a few times. Written as DNA, the CDR3 is TGTGCCAGCAGCTTGATCACCGTAGGCGGGGAGCTGTTTTTT. It encodes CASSLITVGGELFF. V is TRBV7-9 and J is TRBJ2-2; D gene ambiguous. The CDR3 runs 14 residues. From germline, CDR1 is SEHNR and CDR2 FQNEAQ (reference sequence). Trimming removed 3 bases at V and 7 bases at J, with 12 bases between.

The chain employs TRBV6-6 and TRBJ2-3; 9 bases align to TRBD2. CDR1 and CDR2 (germline): MNHNY, SVGAGI (reference sequence). CDR3 length equals 12 residues. CDR3 coding DNA: TGTGCTCTAGCGGGGCCCACAGATACGCAGTATTTT. It codes for CALAGPTDTQYF.

This clonotype appeared a few times. The chain joins TRBV3-1 to TRBJ1-3; no clear D. Per germline, CDR1 LGHDT and CDR2 YNNKEL (reference sequence). The CDR3 loop spans 14 amino acids. V lost 4 bases and J 1 base, leaving 8 bases between the germline ends. CDR3 in amino acids: CASSRKYSGNTIYF. CDR3 DNA: TGTGCCAGCAGCCGCAAGTATTCTGGAAACACCATATATTTT.

The table lists this clonotype with many counts. The chain carries TRBV6-2 or TRBV6-3 and TRBJ2-7, with D tentatively TRBD2 (7 bases). CDR3 length: 15 residues. In germline, CDR1 is MNHEY, CDR2 SVGEGT. Trimming shortened V by 6 bases and J by 2 bases, and 17 bases separated the two germline ends. The CDR3 spells CASRSPGEGPYEQYF. The CDR3 nucleotides are TGTGCCAGCAGATCTCCAGGGGAGGGTCCCTACGAGCAGTACTTC.

CDR3 nucleotides: TGTGCCAGCAGCTTAACCGGGGAGGCACCCCTCCACTTT. Protein sequence: CASSLTGEAPLHF. This chain connects TRBV7-9 to TRBJ1-6; D ambiguous. The CDR3 spans 13 residues. Trimming removed 2 bases from V and 11 bases from J, with 10 bases in between. From germline, CDR1 is SEHNR and CDR2 FQNEAQ (reference sequence). Looking up the rest from reference TRBV7-9 and TRBJ1-6 gives the full variable domain: DTGVSQNPRHKITKRGQNVTFRCDPISEHNRLYWYRQTLGQGPEFLTYFQNEAQLEKSRLLSDRFSAERPKGSFSTLEIQRTEQGDSAMYLCASSLTGEAPLHFGNGTRLTVT.

V and J are TRBV7-6 and TRBJ2-1; 12 bases map to TRBD2. V lost 5 bases, J lost 3 bases, and 5 bases stayed unmatched. The CDR3 contains 16 residues. Germline CDR1 and CDR2: SGHVS and FNYEAQ. The CDR3 region is CASSPRLAGVYNEQFF. The CDR3 DNA reads as TGTGCCAGCAGCCCCCGACTAGCGGGGGTCTACAATGAGCAGTTCTTC.

This clonotype was counted between two and nine times. This chain uses TRBV18 with TRBJ2-4; D is unresolved. The ends were cut back, 2 bases at V and 5 bases at J, with 13 bases in the middle. The germline gives CDR1 KGHSH, CDR2 LQKENI. The CDR3 length is 15 residues. The CDR3 DNA sequence: TGTGCCAGCTCACCAAGGGCGAAGGTGGAAAACATTCAGTACTTC. Its protein product is CASSPRAKVENIQYF.

This clonotype was recorded at least ten times. The genes are TRBV6-5 and TRBJ1-1; D not resolved. The V end lost 7 bases, the J end lost 1 base, and 10 bases lay between the germline ends. The CDR3 sequence is 13 residues long. Germline assignment: CDR1 MNHEY and CDR2 SVGAGI. The CDR3 DNA is TGTGCCAGCACTCAACGAGGGAACACTGAAGCTTTCTTT. This sequence encodes CASTQRGNTEAFF.

The chain couples TRBV24-1 to TRBJ2-1, with 9 bases lining up with TRBD2. The CDR3 spans 17 residues. Losses at the gene ends were 5 bases for V and 6 bases for J; bases not matched to a gene: 13. Per the germline V gene, CDR1 is KGHDR and CDR2 is SFDVKD. The CDR3 bases are TGTGCCACCAGTGCCTCCGGCGGGGGGGAGGTACTCAATGAGCAGTTCTTC. Translating it yields CATSASGGGEVLNEQFF.

This clonotype was seen at least ten times. This chain's CDR3 is CASSYGGNYGYTF. Here the CDR3 DNA reads TGTGCCAGCAGTTATGGGGGGAACTATGGCTACACCTTC. J is TRBJ1-2 and V is TRBV6-6, with D perhaps matching TRBD1 (5 bases). Deletions cut 3 bases from V and 2 bases from J, with 7 bases between. CDR3 length equals 13 residues. Germline V lookup: CDR1 MNHNY, CDR2 SVGAGI (reference sequence).

V usage is TRBV5-1 and J usage is TRBJ2-7, with 7 bases fitting TRBD1. The ends lost 2 bases at V and 2 bases at J; junction bases unmatched: 10. The CDR3 contains 16 residues. Looked up from germline, CDR1 is SGHRS and CDR2 is YFSETQ. CDR3 nucleotide sequence: TGCGCCAGCAGCTTACCCCCTCGGGACAGAGCCTACGAGCAGTACTTC. It specifies CASSLPPRDRAYEQYF. The complete variable domain, with remaining parts taken from reference TRBV5-1 and TRBJ2-7, reads KAGVTQTPRYLIKTRGQQVTLSCSPISGHRSVSWYQQTPGQGLQFLFEYFSETQRNKGNFPGRFSGRQFSNSRSEMNVSTLELGDSALYLCASSLPPRDRAYEQYFGPGTRLTVT.

Ten or more counts support this clonotype. The chain couples TRBV20-1 to TRBJ2-1; possibly TRBD1 for D (5 bases). This CDR3 has 16 amino acids. CDR1 and CDR2 from the germline V gene are DFQATT and SNEGSKA (reference sequence). V was trimmed by 3 bases and J by 0 bases, leaving 15 bases between them. CDR3 nucleotides: TGCAGTGCTAGGAGTCTAAGGGGCAGCTCCTACAATGAGCAGTTCTTC. Translated: CSARSLRGSSYNEQFF.

The CDR3 loop is CASSPVGEGYTQYF. The CDR3 coding sequence is TGTGCCAGCAGCCCAGTGGGCGAAGGGTATACGCAGTATTTT. The chain links TRBV7-9 to TRBJ2-3; D is unresolved. Germline CDR1 reads SEHNR; CDR2 reads FQNEAQ (reference sequence). The CDR3 is 14 amino acids. The V gene lost 5 bases and the J gene lost 7 bases, with 16 bases spanning the gap.

Ten or more counts support this clonotype. The CDR3 sequence: CASSPGTGGSYEQYF. The CDR3 DNA follows: TGTGCCAGCAGCCCCGGGACAGGGGGTTCCTACGAGCAGTACTTC. The chain uses TRBV7-9 and TRBJ2-7; TRBD1 agrees at 11 bases. With 5 bases clipped from V and 1 base from J, the junction kept 4 bases outside the gene matches. This CDR3 spans 15 amino acids. The germline gives CDR1 SEHNR, CDR2 FQNEAQ (reference sequence).

This clonotype was seen more than once but under ten times. The chain is built from TRBV20-1 and TRBJ1-1, with 7 positions matching TRBD1. J gave up 1 base and V 6 bases, and 5 bases lay outside the gene matches. The CDR3 extends over 13 amino acids. The germline V gene encodes CDR1 DFQATT and CDR2 SNEGSKA (reference sequence). In nucleotides, the CDR3 is TGCAGTGCGCTCCGGGACAGGAACACTGAAGCTTTCTTT. This gives the protein CSALRDRNTEAFF.

This clonotype was detected ten times or more. The gene calls are TRBV28 and TRBJ1-1; the match to TRBD1 covers 8 bases. The V gene end was trimmed by 5 bases and the J gene end by 3 bases; junction bases not matched to a gene: 14. CDR3 size: 17 residues. CDR1 and CDR2 (germline): MDHEN, SYDVKM. In DNA form, the CDR3 reads TGTGCCAGCAGTCGCATGACAGGGGAGGGAATATACACTGAAGCTTTCTTT. Translating gives CASSRMTGEGIYTEAFF.

The rearrangement joins TRBV6-5 to TRBJ1-2; TRBD1 might be the D (6 bases). The CDR3 totals 15 residues. CDR1 and CDR2 from the germline V gene are MNHEY and SVGAGI. The V end was cut by 0 bases, the J end by 4 bases, with 12 bases between. As DNA, the CDR3 is TGTGCCAGCAGTTACTCGAGGACAGCTTTCTATGGCTACACCTTC. This encodes CASSYSRTAFYGYTF.

The sample holds many counts of this clonotype. This chain links TRBV2 with TRBJ2-6; 7 nucleotides agree with TRBD1. CDR1 is SNHLY, CDR2 FYNNEI, per germline. V trimming: 8 bases; J trimming: 0 bases; junction bases outside the gene matches: 10. The CDR3 runs 17 residues. The CDR3 DNA follows: TGTGCCAGCTTCCGAGACAGGGTTTTCTCTGGGGCCAACGTCCTGACTTTC. It translates to CASFRDRVFSGANVLTF.

This clonotype was observed a single time. V gene TRBV9 combines with J gene TRBJ2-2; no clear D gene. Germline V gene sequence: CDR1 SGDLS, CDR2 YYNGEE. Between the trimmed V and J ends, which lost 3 bases and 1 base, there was a span of 7 bases. The CDR3 totals 14 residues. The CDR3 sequence is CASSADGNTGELFF. CDR3 nucleotides: TGTGCCAGCAGCGCGGACGGGAACACCGGGGAGCTGTTTTTT.

The chain has TRBV5-1 and TRBJ1-1, with D unresolved. V was trimmed by 0 bases and J by 0 bases, leaving 3 bases between them. The CDR3 spans 13 residues. Germline V gene data show CDR1 as SGHRS and CDR2 as YFSETQ. The CDR3 DNA is TGCGCCAGCAGCTTGGATATGAACACTGAAGCTTTCTTT. Translating it yields CASSLDMNTEAFF.